This TCR beta chain came from a study of shared clonotypes between healthy human individuals. Turning to the study itself: Three plates were used per donor for CD4 naive, three for CD4 memory, two for CD8 naive and one for CD8 memory.

Turning to this clone: As yet, its antigen is unknown.

Germline-derived CDR1 and CDR2 are SGHTA and FQGNSA. V shed 5 bases and J 4 bases; nucleotides not matched to a gene: 8. The CDR3 covers 15 residues. The data were produced by immunoSEQ multiplex PCR, yet TCRdb's version contains in-frame clones alone and is incomplete. The sample has roughly 2.5 million clones, around nine tenths seen once. Study outcomes and limitations: A reduction in generation probabilities was seen for non-shared clonotypes relative to those shared by all four donors. Measured sharing among donors was expected to vary with sequencing depth.

V and J are TRBV7-2 and TRBJ2-1, with 7 bases that match TRBD2. Sequencing used naive CD4+ T cells sorted from blood. As to subset: CD45RA+ positively selected. This TCR was recovered from a man aged 18 to 35 in good health. The CDR3 coding sequence is TGTGCCAGCAGCCCTAGCGGAAGCGTTTACAATGAGCAGTTCTTC. It specifies CASSPSGSVYNEQFF.